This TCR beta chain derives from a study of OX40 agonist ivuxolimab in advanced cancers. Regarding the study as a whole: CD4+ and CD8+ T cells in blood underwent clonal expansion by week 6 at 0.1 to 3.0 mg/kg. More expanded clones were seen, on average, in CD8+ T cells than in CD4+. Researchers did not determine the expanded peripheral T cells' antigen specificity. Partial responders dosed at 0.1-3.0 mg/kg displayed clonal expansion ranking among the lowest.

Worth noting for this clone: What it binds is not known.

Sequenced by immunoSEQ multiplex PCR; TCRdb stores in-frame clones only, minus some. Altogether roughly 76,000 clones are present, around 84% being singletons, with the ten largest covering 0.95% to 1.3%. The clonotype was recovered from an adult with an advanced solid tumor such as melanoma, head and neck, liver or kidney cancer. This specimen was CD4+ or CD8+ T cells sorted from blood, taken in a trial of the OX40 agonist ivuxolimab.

The CDR3 sequence is CASSRTSLETQYF. The CDR3 nucleotides are TGTGCCAGCAGCCGGACTAGCCTTGAGACCCAGTACTTC. The V and J genes are TRBV11-3 and TRBJ2-5, with 8 bases identical to TRBD2. CDR3 length: 13 amino acids. V was pared by 5 bases and J by 5 bases, with 4 bases of the junction left unmatched. The V gene's germline CDR1 is SGHNT and CDR2 YENEEA.